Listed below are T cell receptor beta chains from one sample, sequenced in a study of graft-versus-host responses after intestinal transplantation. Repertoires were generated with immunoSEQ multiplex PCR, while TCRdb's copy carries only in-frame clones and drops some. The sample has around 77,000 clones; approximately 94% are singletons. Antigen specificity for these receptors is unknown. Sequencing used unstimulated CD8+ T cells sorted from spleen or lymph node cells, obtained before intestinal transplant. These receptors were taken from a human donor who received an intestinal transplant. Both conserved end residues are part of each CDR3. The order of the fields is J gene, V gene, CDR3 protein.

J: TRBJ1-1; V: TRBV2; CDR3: CASSEGQVHTEAFF
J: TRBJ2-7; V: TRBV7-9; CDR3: CASSLSSGLYEQYF
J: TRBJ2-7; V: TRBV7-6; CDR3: CASSPGWDASYEQYF
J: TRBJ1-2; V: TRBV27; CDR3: CASSLRQIDGYTF
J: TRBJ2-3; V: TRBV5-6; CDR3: CASSFEYTDTQYF
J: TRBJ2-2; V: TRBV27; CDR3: CASSLVIAGANTGELFF
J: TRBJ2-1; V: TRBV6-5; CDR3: CASSSVPREENEQFF
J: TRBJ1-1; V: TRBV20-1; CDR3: CSLTTGGAFF
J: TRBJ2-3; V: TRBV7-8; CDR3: CASSLVLLADSTDTQYF
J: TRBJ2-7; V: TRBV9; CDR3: CASSPTGLAGTEQYF
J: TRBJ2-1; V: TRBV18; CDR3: CASSHSGIIYEQFF
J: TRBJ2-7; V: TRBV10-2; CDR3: CASRETGTPYEQYF
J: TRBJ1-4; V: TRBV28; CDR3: CASSSGVTPSNEKLFF
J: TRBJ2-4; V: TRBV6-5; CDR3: CASSYSVETRSIQYF
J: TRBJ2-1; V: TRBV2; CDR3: CASSEASGRGYNEQFF
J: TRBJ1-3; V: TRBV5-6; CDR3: CASSFSPPSPSGNTIYF
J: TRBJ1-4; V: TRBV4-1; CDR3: CASSQEAGSNEKLFF
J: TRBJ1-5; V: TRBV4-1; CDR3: CASSPGGGGNQPQHF
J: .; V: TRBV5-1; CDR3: CASSSTIDGSYEQYF
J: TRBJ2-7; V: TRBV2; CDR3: CASSVFTSGPYEQYF
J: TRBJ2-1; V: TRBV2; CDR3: CASRAPLAGGWNEQFF
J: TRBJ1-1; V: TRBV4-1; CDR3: CASSQGDDEAFF
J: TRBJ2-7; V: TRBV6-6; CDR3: CATSEISVLYEQYF
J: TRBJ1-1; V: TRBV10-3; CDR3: CAISELSTGPRDTEAFF
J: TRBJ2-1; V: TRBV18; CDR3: CASSPPGFEQFF
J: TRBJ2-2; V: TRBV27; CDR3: CASSPNTGELFF
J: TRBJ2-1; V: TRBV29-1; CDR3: CSVDTGGARNEQFF
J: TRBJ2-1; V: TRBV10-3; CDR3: CAISESEAGGPVLPYNEQFF
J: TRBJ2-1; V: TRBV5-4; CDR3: CASSLTTYNEQFF
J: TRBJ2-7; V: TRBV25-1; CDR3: CASSEWGQGYEQYF
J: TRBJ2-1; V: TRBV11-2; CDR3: CASSLDKGPYNEQFF
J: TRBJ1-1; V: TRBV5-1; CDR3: CASSLYTGMNTEAFF
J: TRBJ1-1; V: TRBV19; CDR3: CASSIQGNTEAFF
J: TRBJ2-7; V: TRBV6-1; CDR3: CASSPQGAVGYEQYF
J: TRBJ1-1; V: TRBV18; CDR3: CASSPGAFDGKGDTEAFF